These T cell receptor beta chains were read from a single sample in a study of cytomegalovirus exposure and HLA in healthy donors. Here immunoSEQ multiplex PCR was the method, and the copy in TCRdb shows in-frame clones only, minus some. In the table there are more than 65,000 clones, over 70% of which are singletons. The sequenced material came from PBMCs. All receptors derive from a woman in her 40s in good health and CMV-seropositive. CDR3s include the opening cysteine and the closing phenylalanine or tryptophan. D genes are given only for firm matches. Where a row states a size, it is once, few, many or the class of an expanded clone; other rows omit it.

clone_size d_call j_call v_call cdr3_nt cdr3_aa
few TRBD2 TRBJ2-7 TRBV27 TGTGCCAGCAGTTCAAGGACTAGCGCCTCCTACGAGCAGTACTTC CASSSRTSASYEQYF
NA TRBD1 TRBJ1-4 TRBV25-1 TGTGCCAGCAGTGAGTCCGCGACAGGGGGAAAACTGTTTTTT CASSESATGGKLFF
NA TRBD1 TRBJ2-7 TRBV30 TGTGCCTGGAGTCATGGGACAGGGTACTCCTACGAGCAGTACTTC CAWSHGTGYSYEQYF
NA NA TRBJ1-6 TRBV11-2 TGTGCCAGCCAACGGGGAACTAATTCACCCCTCCACTTT CASQRGTNSPLHF
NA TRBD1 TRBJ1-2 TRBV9 TGTGCCAGCAGCGCCCCAGGGGGCCCTAACTATGGCTACACCTTC CASSAPGGPNYGYTF
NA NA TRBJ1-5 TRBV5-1 TGCGCCAGCAGCACGGACAGCCCTAATCAGCCCCAGCATTTT CASSTDSPNQPQHF
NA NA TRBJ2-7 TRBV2 TGTGCCAGCAGTTCACAGGGCTTCTCGTACGAGCAGTACTTC CASSSQGFSYEQYF
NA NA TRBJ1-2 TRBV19 TGTGCCAGTAGTATTGGGGAGCGGGGCTACACCTTC CASSIGERGYTF
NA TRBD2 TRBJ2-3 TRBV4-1 TGCGCCAGCAGCCAATTTAGCGGGGGGGCAGATACGCAGTATTTT CASSQFSGGADTQYF
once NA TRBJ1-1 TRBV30 TGTGGAATTGAGGGTGCAGGGGCTGGCACTGAAGCTTTCTTT CGIEGAGAGTEAFF
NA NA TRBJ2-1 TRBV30 TGTGCCTGGAGTCCCCGGGAGGAGCAGTTCTTC CAWSPREEQFF
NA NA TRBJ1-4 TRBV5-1 TGCGCCAGCAGCTTGGCCGGGGGTAGAGACGAAAAACTGTTTTTT CASSLAGGRDEKLFF
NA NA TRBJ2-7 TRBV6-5 TGTGCCAGCGGGTTCGACGGCAGCGTCTCCTACGAGCAGTACTTC CASGFDGSVSYEQYF